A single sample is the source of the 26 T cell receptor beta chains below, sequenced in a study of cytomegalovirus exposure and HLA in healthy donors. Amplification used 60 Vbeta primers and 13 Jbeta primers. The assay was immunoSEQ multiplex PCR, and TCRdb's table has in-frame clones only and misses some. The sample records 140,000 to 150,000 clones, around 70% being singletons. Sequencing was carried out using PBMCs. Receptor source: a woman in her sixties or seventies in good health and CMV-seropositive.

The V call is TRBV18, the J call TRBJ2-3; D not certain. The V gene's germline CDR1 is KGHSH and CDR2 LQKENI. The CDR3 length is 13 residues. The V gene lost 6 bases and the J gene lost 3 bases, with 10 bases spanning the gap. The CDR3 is CASSLPGTDTQYF. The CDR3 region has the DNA TGTGCCAGCTCCCTACCAGGAACAGATACGCAGTATTTT.

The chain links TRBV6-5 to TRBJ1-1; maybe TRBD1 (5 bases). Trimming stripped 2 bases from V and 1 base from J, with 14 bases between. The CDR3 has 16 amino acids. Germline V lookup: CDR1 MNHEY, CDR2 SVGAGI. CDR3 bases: TGTGCCAGCAGTTACCAGGGTCCAGGGCCGAACACTGAAGCTTTCTTT. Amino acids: CASSYQGPGPNTEAFF.

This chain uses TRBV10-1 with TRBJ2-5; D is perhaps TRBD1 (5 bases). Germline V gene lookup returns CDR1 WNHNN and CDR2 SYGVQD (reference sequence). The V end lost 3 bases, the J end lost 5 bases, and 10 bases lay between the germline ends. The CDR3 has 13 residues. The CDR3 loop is CASSEQVGETQYF. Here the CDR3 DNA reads TGCGCCAGCAGTGAACAGGTTGGGGAGACCCAGTACTTC.

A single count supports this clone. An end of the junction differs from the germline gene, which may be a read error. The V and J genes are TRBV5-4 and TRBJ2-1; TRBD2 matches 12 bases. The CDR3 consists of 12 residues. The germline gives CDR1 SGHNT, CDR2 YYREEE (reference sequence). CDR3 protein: CASSLGTSGTIF. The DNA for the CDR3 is TGTGCCAGCAGCTTGGGGACTAGCGGGACAATCTTC.

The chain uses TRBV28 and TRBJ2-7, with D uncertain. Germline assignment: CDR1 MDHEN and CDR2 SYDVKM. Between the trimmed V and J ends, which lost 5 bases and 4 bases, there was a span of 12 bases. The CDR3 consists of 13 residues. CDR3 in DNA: TGTGCCAGCAGTACACCCTCGTTTTACGAGCAGTACTTC. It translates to CASSTPSFYEQYF. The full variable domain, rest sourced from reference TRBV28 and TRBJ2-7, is DVKVTQSSRYLVKRTGEKVFLECVQDMDHENMFWYRQDPGLGLRLIYFSYDVKMKEKGDIPEGYSVSREKKERFSLILESASTNQTSMYLCASSTPSFYEQYFGPGTRLTVT.

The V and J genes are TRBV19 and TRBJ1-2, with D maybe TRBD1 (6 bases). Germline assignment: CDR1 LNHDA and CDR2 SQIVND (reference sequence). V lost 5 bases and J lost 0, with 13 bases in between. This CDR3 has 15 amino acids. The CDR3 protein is CASSPPDRSNYGYTF. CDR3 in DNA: TGTGCCAGTAGTCCACCAGACAGGTCTAACTATGGCTACACCTTC.

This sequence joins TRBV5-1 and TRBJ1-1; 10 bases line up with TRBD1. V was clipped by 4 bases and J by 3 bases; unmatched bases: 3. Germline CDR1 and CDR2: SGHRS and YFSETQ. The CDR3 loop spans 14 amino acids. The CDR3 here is CASSTGQGDTEAFF. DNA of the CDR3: TGCGCCAGCAGCACAGGACAGGGGGACACTGAAGCTTTCTTT.

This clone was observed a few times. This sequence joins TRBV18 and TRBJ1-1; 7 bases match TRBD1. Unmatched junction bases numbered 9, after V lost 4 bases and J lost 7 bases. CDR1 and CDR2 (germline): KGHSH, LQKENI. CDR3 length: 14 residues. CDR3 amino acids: CASSLQQGLDEAFF. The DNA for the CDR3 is TGTGCCAGCTCACTACAACAGGGGCTGGATGAAGCTTTCTTT.

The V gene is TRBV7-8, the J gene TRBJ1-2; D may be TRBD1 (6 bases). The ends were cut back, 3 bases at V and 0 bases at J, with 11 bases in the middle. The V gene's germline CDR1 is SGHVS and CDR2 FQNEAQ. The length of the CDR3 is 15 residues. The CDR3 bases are TGTGCCAGCAGCTTCGTAGGGGGTACTAACTATGGCTACACCTTC. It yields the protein CASSFVGGTNYGYTF.

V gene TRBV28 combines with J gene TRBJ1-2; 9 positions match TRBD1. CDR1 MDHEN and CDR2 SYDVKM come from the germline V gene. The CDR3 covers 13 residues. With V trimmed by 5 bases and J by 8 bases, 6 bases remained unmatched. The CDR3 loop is CASSRQGGKGYTF. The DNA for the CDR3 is TGTGCCAGCAGTCGACAGGGGGGGAAAGGCTACACCTTC.

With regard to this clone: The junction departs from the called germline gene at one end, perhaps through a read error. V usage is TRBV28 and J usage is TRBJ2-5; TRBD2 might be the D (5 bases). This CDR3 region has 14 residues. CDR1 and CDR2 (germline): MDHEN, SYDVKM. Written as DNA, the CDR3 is TGTGCCAGCAGTGGAGCGGTCCTCCAAGAAACCCAGTACTTC. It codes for CASSGAVLQETQYF.

As DNA, the CDR3 is TGTGCCTGGAGTGTAACTAGCGGGAGAAAGACCCAGTACTTC. Protein sequence: CAWSVTSGRKTQYF. This chain joins TRBV30 and TRBJ2-5; TRBD2 aligns across 11 bases. Germline-derived CDR1 and CDR2 are GTSNPN and SVGIG (reference sequence). The CDR3 runs 14 residues. After removal of 0 bases from V and 6 bases from J, the junction contained 3 bases not matched to a gene.

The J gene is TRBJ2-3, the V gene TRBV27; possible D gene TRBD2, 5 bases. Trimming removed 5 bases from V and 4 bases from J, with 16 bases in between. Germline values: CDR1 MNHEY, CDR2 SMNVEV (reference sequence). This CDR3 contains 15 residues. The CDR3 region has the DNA TGTGCCAGCAGTGCCCGACTACTCCTAGCAGATACGCAGTATTTT. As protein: CASSARLLLADTQYF.

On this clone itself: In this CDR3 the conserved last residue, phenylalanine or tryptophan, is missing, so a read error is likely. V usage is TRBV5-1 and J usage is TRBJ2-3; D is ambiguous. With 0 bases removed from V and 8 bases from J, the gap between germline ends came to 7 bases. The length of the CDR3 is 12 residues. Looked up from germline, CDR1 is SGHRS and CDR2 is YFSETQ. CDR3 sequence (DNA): TGCGCCAGCAGCTTGGGGTCAGGTACGCAGTATCTT. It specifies CASSLGSGTQYL.

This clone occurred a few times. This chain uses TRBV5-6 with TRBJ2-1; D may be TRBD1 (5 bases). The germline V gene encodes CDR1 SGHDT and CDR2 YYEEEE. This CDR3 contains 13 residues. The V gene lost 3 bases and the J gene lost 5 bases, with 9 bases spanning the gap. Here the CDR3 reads CASSWGRDNEQFF. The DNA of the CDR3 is TGTGCCAGCAGCTGGGGCCGGGACAATGAGCAGTTCTTC.

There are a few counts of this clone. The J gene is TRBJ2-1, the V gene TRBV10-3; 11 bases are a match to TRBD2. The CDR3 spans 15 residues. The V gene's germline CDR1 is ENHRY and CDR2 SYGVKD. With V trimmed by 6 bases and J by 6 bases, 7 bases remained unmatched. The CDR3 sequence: CAIRKIAGGTNEQFF. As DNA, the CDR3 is TGTGCCATCAGGAAAATAGCGGGAGGGACCAATGAGCAGTTCTTC.

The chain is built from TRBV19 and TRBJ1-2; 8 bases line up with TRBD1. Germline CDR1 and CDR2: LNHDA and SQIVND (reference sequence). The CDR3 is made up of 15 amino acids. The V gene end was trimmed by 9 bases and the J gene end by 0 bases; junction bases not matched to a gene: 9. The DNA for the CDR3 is TGTGCCAGCACCATCGACAGGGGAGCTAACTATGGCTACACCTTC. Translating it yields CASTIDRGANYGYTF. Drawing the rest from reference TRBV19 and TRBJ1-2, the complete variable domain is DGGITQSPKYLFRKEGQNVTLSCEQNLNHDAMYWYRQDPGQGLRLIYYSQIVNDFQKGDIAEGYSVSREKKESFPLTVTSAQKNPTAFYLCASTIDRGANYGYTFGSGTRLTVV.

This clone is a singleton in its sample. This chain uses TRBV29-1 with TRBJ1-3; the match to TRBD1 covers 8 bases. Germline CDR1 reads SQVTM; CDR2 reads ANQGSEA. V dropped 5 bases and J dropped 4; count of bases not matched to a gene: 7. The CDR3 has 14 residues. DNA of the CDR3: TGCAGCGTTCGGACAGGGATGGGAGGAAACACCATATATTTT. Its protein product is CSVRTGMGGNTIYF. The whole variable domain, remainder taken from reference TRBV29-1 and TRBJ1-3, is SAVISQKPSRDICQRGTSLTIQCQVDSQVTMMFWYRQQPGQSLTLIATANQGSEATYESGFVIDKFPISRPNLTFSTLTVSNMSPEDSSIYLCSVRTGMGGNTIYFGEGSWLTVV.

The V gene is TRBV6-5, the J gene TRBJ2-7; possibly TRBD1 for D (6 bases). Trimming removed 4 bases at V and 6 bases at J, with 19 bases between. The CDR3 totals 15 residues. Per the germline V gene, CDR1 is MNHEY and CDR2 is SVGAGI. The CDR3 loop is CASSSAYQGKGEQYF. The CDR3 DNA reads TGTGCCAGCAGTTCCGCTTATCAGGGGAAGGGCGAGCAGTACTTC.

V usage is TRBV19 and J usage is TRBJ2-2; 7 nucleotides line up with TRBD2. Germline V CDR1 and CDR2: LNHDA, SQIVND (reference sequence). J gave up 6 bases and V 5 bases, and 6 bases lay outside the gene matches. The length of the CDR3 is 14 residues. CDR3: CASSLRERPGELFF. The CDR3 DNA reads TGTGCCAGTAGTTTGCGGGAGCGGCCCGGGGAGCTGTTTTTT.

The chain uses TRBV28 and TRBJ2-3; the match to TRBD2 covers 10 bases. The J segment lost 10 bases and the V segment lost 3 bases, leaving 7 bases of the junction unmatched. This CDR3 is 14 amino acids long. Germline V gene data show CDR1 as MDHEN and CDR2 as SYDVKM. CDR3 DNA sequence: TGTGCCAGCAGTTTTAGGGGACTAGCGTCGCCGCAGTATTTT. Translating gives CASSFRGLASPQYF.

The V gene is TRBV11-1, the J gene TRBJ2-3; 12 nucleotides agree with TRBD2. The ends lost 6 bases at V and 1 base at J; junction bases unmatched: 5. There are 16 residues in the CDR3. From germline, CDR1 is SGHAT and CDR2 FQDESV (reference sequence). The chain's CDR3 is CASSRLAGDGTDTQYF. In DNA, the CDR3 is TGTGCCAGCAGTCGACTAGCGGGAGATGGCACAGATACGCAGTATTTT. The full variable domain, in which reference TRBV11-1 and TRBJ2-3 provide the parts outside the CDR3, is EAEVAQSPRYKITEKSQAVAFWCDPISGHATLYWYRQILGQGPELLVQFQDESVVDDSQLPKDRFSAERLKGVDSTLKIQPAELGDSAMYLCASSRLAGDGTDTQYFGPGTRLTVL.

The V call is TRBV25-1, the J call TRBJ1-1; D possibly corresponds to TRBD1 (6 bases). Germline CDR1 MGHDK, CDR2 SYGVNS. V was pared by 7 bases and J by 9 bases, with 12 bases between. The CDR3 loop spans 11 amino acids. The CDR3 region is CASIAGDKAFF. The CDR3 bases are TGTGCCAGCATCGCAGGGGACAAAGCTTTCTTT.

Here the CDR3 reads CASSRDRWREIFNEQFF. The CDR3 nucleotides are TGTGCCAGTAGTAGGGATAGATGGCGGGAGATTTTCAATGAGCAGTTCTTC. The rearrangement joins TRBV19 to TRBJ2-1, with 7 bases lining up with TRBD2. The germline CDR1 and CDR2 sequences are LNHDA and SQIVND (reference sequence). CDR3 length: 17 residues. With 4 bases clipped from V and 6 bases from J, the junction kept 15 bases outside the gene matches.

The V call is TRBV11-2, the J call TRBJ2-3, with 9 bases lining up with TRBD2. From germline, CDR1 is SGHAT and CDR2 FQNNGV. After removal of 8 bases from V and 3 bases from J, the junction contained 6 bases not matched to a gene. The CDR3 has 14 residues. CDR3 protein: CASRPGLATDTQYF. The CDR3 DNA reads TGTGCCAGCCGGCCGGGACTAGCTACAGATACGCAGTATTTT.

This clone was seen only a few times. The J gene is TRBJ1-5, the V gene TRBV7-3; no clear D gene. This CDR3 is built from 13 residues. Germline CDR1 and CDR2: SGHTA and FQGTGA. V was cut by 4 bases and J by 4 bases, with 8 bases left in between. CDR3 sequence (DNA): TGTGCCAGCAGCTCCTCACAGAATCAGCCCCAGCATTTT. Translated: CASSSSQNQPQHF.